This T cell receptor beta chain was sequenced during a study of blood T cell repertoires in COVID-19. For the study at large: COVID-19 samples from acute and convalescent phases originated in the United States, Italy and Spain.

CDR1 is SGHRS, CDR2 YFSETQ, per germline. J was trimmed by 0 bases and V by 4 bases; bases with no gene match: 8. This CDR3 contains 16 residues. Participants, about 18 to 90 years old, spanned about two dozen US areas. Clinical histories supplied by participants themselves formed the basis of cohort assignment. Under the authors' procedure: The authors estimated nucleated cell counts from reference gene primer amplification. Repertoires were generated with immunoSEQ multiplex PCR, while TCRdb's copy carries only in-frame clones and drops some. From that table come the V and J calls and clone size; the DNA was used to work out D and trimming. The sample shows about 250,000 clones, 89% of them seen only once.

The source of this sequence is a woman younger than 45 with acute COVID-19. The rearrangement links TRBV5-1 to TRBJ1-2; 8 positions agree with TRBD1. The sequenced sample was PBMCs or T cells enriched from blood (not recorded which). The CDR3 here is CASSPTGDGANYGYTF. CDR3 sequence (DNA): TGCGCCAGCAGCCCGACAGGGGACGGAGCTAACTATGGCTACACCTTC.